This is a list of T cell receptor beta chains from one sample in a study of technical replicates of blood from several donors. Sequencing used immunoSEQ multiplex PCR; TCRdb keeps in-frame clones, though not all of them. The table lists about 83,000 clones, about 90% of them singletons. The sequenced sample was T cells isolated from PBMCs. Every receptor here comes from a human donor in good health. The CDR3 runs from the conserved cysteine through the conserved F or W. Each record gives: V gene, CDR3 protein.

v_call: TRBV11-1
cdr3_aa: CASSSHASSYNEQFF

v_call: TRBV27
cdr3_aa: CASSELQGADGYTF

v_call: TRBV6-1
cdr3_aa: CASRTGTAYYGYTF

v_call: TRBV10-3
cdr3_aa: CAIRTGTANTEAFF

v_call: TRBV5-1
cdr3_aa: CASSLGSGGYTF

v_call: TRBV30
cdr3_aa: CAWRGINQPQHF

v_call: TRBV28
cdr3_aa: CASSLPLNTEAFF

v_call: TRBV5-8
cdr3_aa: CASSHYNEQYF

v_call: TRBV11-2
cdr3_aa: CASSPGPGDSYEQYF

v_call: TRBV2
cdr3_aa: CASISGTGPSAQYF

v_call: TRBV27
cdr3_aa: CASSGEERASYEQYF

v_call: TRBV9
cdr3_aa: CASSIGANQPQHF

v_call: TRBV7-2
cdr3_aa: CASSLRVGNQPQHF

v_call: TRBV19
cdr3_aa: CASSISPHNEQFF

v_call: TRBV5-1
cdr3_aa: CASSPGQGREPQHF

v_call: TRBV10-2
cdr3_aa: CASSTGGSQPQHF

v_call: TRBV19
cdr3_aa: CASTRISGNTIYF

v_call: TRBV14
cdr3_aa: CASSQAGTGLEKLFF

v_call: TRBV10-3
cdr3_aa: CATVTEDRSVHGYTF

v_call: TRBV7-8
cdr3_aa: CASGDDWRGGFLNEQFF

v_call: TRBV19
cdr3_aa: CASSTTGGTQYF

v_call: TRBV4-1
cdr3_aa: CASSHLAGVYNEQFF

v_call: TRBV7-9
cdr3_aa: CASSPTGNTEAFF

v_call: TRBV29-1
cdr3_aa: CSVAGHLLQETQYF

v_call: TRBV30
cdr3_aa: CARERRKVEDTQYF

v_call: TRBV15
cdr3_aa: CATSRSTGISYEQYF

v_call: TRBV4-1
cdr3_aa: CASSQGGGKRTEAFF

v_call: TRBV6-1
cdr3_aa: CASSEGTRTVFNQPQHF

v_call: TRBV6-1
cdr3_aa: CASSPTSGRHNEQFF

v_call: TRBV7-6
cdr3_aa: CASSKDSGSEQYF

v_call: TRBV28
cdr3_aa: CASSYPVGGWGSGANVLTF

v_call: TRBV5-4
cdr3_aa: CASSPTGASGGPQYF

v_call: TRBV6-1
cdr3_aa: CASSEPKTGFNGYTF